Listed below are T cell receptor beta chains from one sample, sequenced in a study of T cell repertoires in cytomegalovirus infection. No antigens are known for them. TCRdb used MiXCR to reprocess the reads, holding one entry per CDR3 protein. The data hold hundreds of thousands of distinct CDR3 sequences, with roughly 34% observed a single time. Sequenced material: cultured PBMCs, taken from culture after CMV antigen stimulation. These TCRs come from a human donor in good health (CMV status not recorded). Some clones in this sample may be carry-over from other donors' samples. CDR3s include the opening cysteine and the closing phenylalanine or tryptophan. The D gene is left open where the match is weak. A row's size may be missing; if present it is once, few, many or a size class.

CDR3aa | CDR3nt | d_gene | j_gene | abundance | v_gene
CASSQDLGFADEQYF | TGCGCCAGCAGCCAAGATTTGGGTTTCGCCGACGAGCAGTACTTC | - | TRBJ2-7 | - | TRBV4-1
CATNGGYEQYF | TGTGCCACCAACGGGGGCTACGAGCAGTACTTC | - | TRBJ2-7 | - | TRBV6-2/TRBV6-3
CSVVGGSGSGETQYF | TGCAGCGTTGTGGGGGGTAGCGGGAGCGGAGAGACCCAGTACTTC | TRBD2 | TRBJ2-5 | - | TRBV29-1
CASSLEGVENTEAFF | TGTGCCAGCAGCTTAGAGGGGGTGGAGAACACTGAAGCTTTCTTT | - | TRBJ1-1 | few | TRBV11-1
CASSSTSGWGEQYF | TGTGCCAGCAGCTCGACTAGCGGTTGGGGAGAGCAGTACTTC | TRBD2 | TRBJ2-7 | - | TRBV7-8
CASSPRRGDRGLTEAFF | TGTGCCAGCAGCCCTAGGAGGGGGGACAGGGGGCTCACTGAAGCTTTCTTT | TRBD1 | TRBJ1-1 | many | TRBV7-2
CASSSDRGVFQYF | TGTGCCAGCAGCTCCGACAGGGGTGTTTTTCAGTACTTC | TRBD1 | TRBJ2-4 | few | TRBV7-2
CSARVRLGRGEQFF | TGCAGTGCTAGAGTCCGACTAGGTCGGGGTGAGCAGTTCTTC | - | TRBJ2-1 | - | TRBV20-1
CASSIGDRNTEAFF | TGTGCCAGCAGCATTGGGGACAGGAACACTGAAGCTTTCTTT | TRBD1 | TRBJ1-1 | - | TRBV11-2
CASSIIAGTLNYGYTF | TGTGCCAGTAGTATTATCGCGGGGACCCTAAACTATGGCTACACCTTC | - | TRBJ1-2 | - | TRBV19
CASTLQGSYGYTF | TGCGCCAGCACATTGCAGGGCTCCTATGGCTACACCTTC | - | TRBJ1-2 | - | TRBV5-1
CASNSGRAFRDEQFF | TGTGCCAGCAATAGCGGGAGGGCCTTTCGGGATGAGCAGTTCTTC | TRBD2 | TRBJ2-1 | - | TRBV28
CASSLEAIFHQYF | TGTGCCAGCAGCTTAGAGGCAATCTTTCATCAGTACTTC | - | TRBJ2-7 | - | TRBV7-2
CASSLVGGRNTDTQYF | TGTGCCAGCAGCTTAGTGGGCGGGAGGAACACAGATACGCAGTATTTT | TRBD2 | TRBJ2-3 | few | TRBV7-6
CATSEQSSGTDTQYF | TGTGCCACCAGCGAACAATCATCGGGCACAGATACGCAGTATTTT | - | TRBJ2-3 | few | TRBV15
CASSEQTGGGGIQYF | TGTGCCAGCAGCGAACAAACGGGAGGGGGGGGTATTCAGTACTTC | TRBD2 | TRBJ2-4 | - | TRBV7-2
CASSPGYAYEQYF | TGTGCCAGCAGCCCAGGGTATGCCTACGAGCAGTACTTC | - | TRBJ2-7 | few | TRBV7-8
CASSTGTGNYGYTF | TGTGCCAGCAGCACAGGGACAGGGAACTATGGCTACACCTTC | TRBD1 | TRBJ1-2 | many | TRBV11-3
CASSHTGEQFF | TGTGCCAGCAGCCACACTGGGGAGCAGTTCTTC | - | TRBJ2-1 | - | TRBV6-2/TRBV6-3
CASSLSFSVGQFF | TGTGCCAGCAGCTTGAGCTTCAGTGTAGGGCAGTTCTTC | - | TRBJ2-1 | many | TRBV7-2
CATGQGSTDTQYF | TGCGCCACTGGACAGGGTAGCACAGATACGCAGTATTTT | TRBD1 | TRBJ2-3 | - | TRBV4-1
CASSADWEGSPLHF | TGTGCCAGCAGTGCCGACTGGGAGGGCTCACCCCTCCACTTT | - | TRBJ1-6 | once | TRBV2
CASSLVIEAFF | TGTGCCAGCAGCTTAGTAATTGAAGCTTTCTTT | - | TRBJ1-1 | few | TRBV11-2
CSAPPILAGVNEQFF | TGCAGTGCCCCCCCTATCCTAGCGGGAGTCAATGAGCAGTTCTTC | TRBD2 | TRBJ2-1 | - | TRBV20-1
CASSSSGGYNEQFF | TGTGCCAGCAGCTCGAGCGGGGGATACAATGAGCAGTTCTTC | TRBD2 | TRBJ2-1 | many | TRBV7-2
CASSRRTANTDTQYF | TGTGCCAGCAGCCGACGGACAGCGAACACAGATACGCAGTATTTT | - | TRBJ2-3 | - | TRBV3-1
CASSPAGGLSNQPQHF | TGTGCCAGCTCACCAGCAGGGGGCCTGAGCAATCAGCCCCAGCATTTT | TRBD1 | TRBJ1-5 | once | TRBV18
CSARGTSGSWGTDTQYF | TGCAGTGCTAGAGGGACTAGCGGGAGTTGGGGCACAGATACGCAGTATTTT | TRBD2 | TRBJ2-3 | few | TRBV20-1
CASSQVWTGDHEQYF | TGTGCCAGCAGCCAAGTTTGGACAGGGGACCACGAGCAGTACTTC | TRBD1 | TRBJ2-7 | - | TRBV4-1
CASSGTGHNEQFF | TGTGCCAGCTCCGGGACAGGTCACAATGAGCAGTTCTTC | TRBD1 | TRBJ2-1 | - | TRBV12-3/TRBV12-4
CASTPRTGGSDTQYF | TGTGCCAGCACTCCTCGAACGGGAGGGTCCGATACGCAGTATTTT | TRBD2 | TRBJ2-3 | - | TRBV5-4
CASAIRASGGDEQFF | TGTGCCAGCGCAATTCGGGCTAGCGGGGGGGATGAGCAGTTCTTC | TRBD2 | TRBJ2-1 | - | TRBV11-1
CASRGRGSYNSPLHF | TGTGCCAGCAGGGGCCGGGGGTCCTATAATTCACCCCTCCACTTT | - | TRBJ1-6 | - | TRBV6-5
CASSSKGRDTEAFF | TGTGCCAGCAGCTCCAAAGGGCGGGACACTGAAGCTTTCTTT | - | TRBJ1-1 | many | TRBV7-2
CATSDSGQGNTGELFF | TGTGCCACCAGTGATTCCGGACAGGGGAACACCGGGGAGCTGTTTTTT | TRBD1 | TRBJ2-2 | - | TRBV24-1
CASSLGGGIADTQYF | TGTGCCAGCAGTTTAGGAGGGGGGATCGCAGATACGCAGTATTTT | - | TRBJ2-3 | - | TRBV27
CASGLSAGGWYEQFF | TGTGCTAGTGGTTTGTCAGCGGGAGGGTGGTATGAGCAGTTCTTC | TRBD2 | TRBJ2-1 | few | TRBV12-5
CSADGRAGSTDTQYF | TGCAGTGCTGACGGAAGGGCGGGGAGCACAGATACGCAGTATTTT | - | TRBJ2-3 | - | TRBV20-1
CASSSPGSGTDTQYF | TGTGCCAGCAGCTCGCCCGGTAGCGGCACAGATACGCAGTATTTT | - | TRBJ2-3 | - | TRBV7-9
CASSSGAGGELFF | TGTGCCAGCAGCTCAGGGGCGGGGGGGGAACTGTTTTTT | - | TRBJ1-4 | - | TRBV7-6